This T cell receptor (beta chain) appears in the sequencing data of a study of blood T cells in healthy people across ages. Overall study findings and caveats: Per-million-T-cell TCR beta diversity fell roughly linearly with age. Naive and antigen-experienced cells were not separated, limiting conclusive comparison.

Primed by a sample-barcoded 5' primer and a J-beta primer mix, a second PCR proceeded for about 7 to 11 cycles. TCRdb re-called the 5' RACE reads through MiXCR, storing one row per CDR3 protein. Altogether about 970,000 distinct CDR3 sequences are present, 51% being singletons, with the ten largest covering roughly a fifth. Turning to this clonotype: Its antigen is undetermined.

The ends lost 0 bases at V and 1 base at J; junction bases unmatched: 5. Germline values: CDR1 SGHRS, CDR2 YFSETQ. This CDR3 has 17 amino acids. Sequencing was carried out using blood. The sequence was obtained from a woman aged 55 to 70 in good health. The rearrangement uses TRBV5-1 and TRBJ2-7; 12 nucleotides match TRBD2. Written as DNA, the CDR3 is TGCGCCAGCAGCTTGGGACTAGCGGGAGAGGGGTCCTACGAGCAGTACTTC. Residues: CASSLGLAGEGSYEQYF.